Listed below are T cell receptor beta chains from one sample, sequenced in a study of identical twins. Using its own MiXCR run on the 5' RACE reads, TCRdb lists one record per CDR3 protein. The repertoire holds more than 350,000 distinct CDR3 sequences, with 7% to 9.5% as singletons. Sequenced material: naive T cells sorted from blood. The origin of the receptors is a woman aged 45-65 years in good health. Both conserved end residues are part of each CDR3. Fields, in order: clone size, J gene, V gene, D gene, CDR3 protein, CDR3 DNA. D genes are given only for firm matches. Rows give clone size only sometimes, using once, few, many, or a class for an expanded clone.

.,TRBJ1-4,TRBV20-1,.,CSVVGSTNEKLFF,TGCAGTGTTGTCGGATCTACGAATGAAAAACTGTTTTTT
few,TRBJ2-3,TRBV7-2,TRBD2,CASSPRSSGADTQYF,TGTGCCAGCAGCCCCCGGTCTAGCGGGGCAGATACGCAGTATTTT
.,TRBJ2-4,TRBV30,TRBD2,CAWTGTSGTFGKNIQYF,TGTGCCTGGACCGGGACTAGCGGTACCTTTGGCAAAAACATTCAGTACTTC
many,TRBJ2-7,TRBV29-1,TRBD2,CSVENAGVRYEQYF,TGCAGCGTTGAAAACGCGGGGGTTCGCTACGAGCAGTACTTC
.,TRBJ2-3,TRBV15,TRBD2,CATSRHRIEAGNPDTQYF,TGTGCCACCAGCAGACACCGGATCGAAGCGGGAAACCCAGATACGCAGTATTTT
many,TRBJ2-2,TRBV10-3,.,CAISESVPNTGELFF,TGTGCCATCAGTGAGTCTGTGCCAAACACCGGGGAGCTGTTTTTT
.,TRBJ2-1,TRBV12-3/TRBV12-4,.,CASSRRDSRSYNEQFF,TGTGCCAGCAGTCGCCGGGACTCACGCTCCTACAATGAGCAGTTCTTC
many,TRBJ1-2,TRBV12-3/TRBV12-4,.,CASSRDVNYGYTF,TGTGCCAGCAGCCGGGATGTAAACTATGGCTACACCTTC
many,TRBJ2-1,TRBV29-1,.,CSCLRGNNEQFF,TGCAGCTGCTTGAGGGGGAACAATGAGCAGTTCTTC
many,TRBJ2-2,TRBV20-1,TRBD1,CSATLGTGGRTGELFF,TGCAGTGCTACCCTGGGGACAGGGGGCCGGACCGGGGAGCTGTTTTTT
few,TRBJ1-6,TRBV7-8,TRBD1,CASSLSGQANSPLHF,TGTGCCAGCAGCTTATCGGGACAGGCCAATTCACCCCTCCACTTT
many,TRBJ2-1,TRBV5-1,TRBD2,CASSGGLGIGEQFF,TGCGCCAGCAGCGGGGGACTAGGAATTGGAGAGCAGTTCTTC
few,TRBJ2-5,TRBV20-1,TRBD2,CSAGSGRAGETQYF,TGCAGTGCTGGGAGCGGGAGGGCCGGAGAGACCCAGTACTTC
.,TRBJ1-4,TRBV6-1,.,CASTIMAIGEKLFF,TGTGCCAGCACTATCATGGCCATAGGTGAAAAACTGTTTTTT
many,TRBJ2-2,TRBV29-1,.,CSVEEGRTGELFF,TGCAGCGTTGAGGAGGGGCGGACCGGGGAGCTGTTTTTT
.,TRBJ2-1,TRBV7-6,.,CASSLRDKRDEQFF,TGTGCCAGCAGCTTGCGGGACAAAAGGGATGAGCAGTTCTTC
few,TRBJ2-5,TRBV9,TRBD1,CASSVADREAETQYF,TGTGCCAGCAGCGTAGCGGACAGGGAAGCGGAGACCCAGTACTTC
.,TRBJ2-5,TRBV5-1,TRBD1,CASSSGQAGETQYF,TGCGCCAGCAGCTCGGGACAGGCCGGGGAGACCCAGTACTTC
.,TRBJ2-3,TRBV5-1,.,CASSLALGWGTDTQYF,TGCGCCAGCAGCTTGGCCCTGGGTTGGGGTACAGATACGCAGTATTTT
.,TRBJ1-1,TRBV19,.,CASSTQGNTEAFF,TGTGCCAGTAGTACGCAGGGAAACACTGAAGCTTTCTTT
.,TRBJ1-2,TRBV7-9,.,CASSLALNGPYGYTF,TGTGCCAGCAGCTTAGCGCTAAATGGACCCTATGGCTACACCTTC
many,TRBJ2-2,TRBV10-3,.,CAIRPEFYTGELFF,TGTGCCATCAGGCCCGAGTTCTACACCGGGGAGCTGTTTTTT
many,TRBJ1-2,TRBV5-1,.,CASSLIDEGGYTF,TGCGCCAGCTCCTTAATTGACGAGGGTGGCTACACCTTC
many,TRBJ2-4,TRBV5-1,.,CASSLGQHLAKNIQYF,TGCGCCAGCAGCTTAGGACAGCACCTAGCCAAAAACATTCAGTACTTC
.,TRBJ1-1,TRBV9,.,CASSVNSETEAFF,TGTGCCAGCAGCGTAAATAGTGAAACTGAAGCTTTCTTT
many,TRBJ2-3,TRBV14,.,CASSPDYGYTDTQYF,TGTGCCAGCAGCCCTGACTATGGTTACACAGATACGCAGTATTTT
.,TRBJ1-6,TRBV25-1,.,CASSQKGRSSRHSPLHF,TGTGCCAGCAGCCAAAAAGGGAGGTCTTCTCGACATTCACCCCTCCACTTT
many,TRBJ2-4,TRBV18,TRBD1,CASSPRDRMRDIQYF,TGTGCCAGCTCACCCAGGGACAGGATGAGGGACATTCAGTACTTC
many,TRBJ2-2,TRBV27,.,CASSPVNPGELFF,TGTGCCAGCAGCCCCGTCAATCCCGGGGAGCTGTTTTTT
few,TRBJ2-3,TRBV2,TRBD1,CASSEPMDRADTQYF,TGTGCCAGCAGTGAACCTATGGACAGGGCAGATACGCAGTATTTT
few,TRBJ1-1,TRBV19,.,CASSQVQGRTEAFF,TGTGCCAGTAGCCAAGTTCAGGGGAGGACTGAAGCTTTCTTT
.,TRBJ2-3,TRBV30,.,CAFQRGTQYF,TGTGCCTTTCAACGAGGTACGCAGTATTTT
many,TRBJ1-1,TRBV12-3/TRBV12-4,.,CASSLALRGTEAFF,TGTGCCAGCAGTTTAGCGCTCCGGGGAACTGAAGCTTTCTTT
.,TRBJ2-5,TRBV12-3/TRBV12-4,TRBD1,CASSLTGTGNVLGETQYF,TGTGCCAGCAGTTTAACCGGGACAGGGAATGTGTTAGGAGAGACCCAGTACTTC
few,TRBJ2-1,TRBV5-1,.,CASSFSGYSSYNEQFF,TGCGCCAGCAGCTTCTCCGGGTACAGCTCCTACAATGAGCAGTTCTTC
few,TRBJ2-1,TRBV3-1,.,CASSQVGPSYNEQFF,TGTGCCAGCAGCCAAGTGGGGCCCTCCTACAATGAGCAGTTCTTC
few,TRBJ2-2,TRBV4-1,TRBD2,CASSQLPGLAAPGELFF,TGCGCCAGCAGCCAGCTGCCGGGACTAGCGGCCCCCGGGGAGCTGTTTTTT
few,TRBJ2-5,TRBV12-3/TRBV12-4,TRBD1,CASHRGRRETQYF,TGTGCCAGTCACAGGGGGAGAAGAGAGACCCAGTACTTC
few,TRBJ2-6,TRBV11-1,TRBD2,CASSLRQRDSGANVLTF,TGTGCCAGCAGCTTAAGGCAGCGGGACTCTGGGGCCAACGTCCTGACTTTC
few,TRBJ2-1,TRBV7-8,.,CASSFDPSSSYNEQFF,TGTGCCAGCAGCTTCGACCCTTCCAGCTCCTACAATGAGCAGTTCTTC
.,TRBJ2-1,TRBV7-7,.,CASSAFSGEQFF,TGTGCCAGCAGCGCTTTCTCCGGTGAGCAGTTCTTC
.,TRBJ1-4,TRBV5-6,.,CASSTGLGDEKLFF,TGTGCCAGCAGCACCGGCCTTGGGGATGAAAAACTGTTTTTT
many,TRBJ2-4,TRBV5-1,.,CASSLRGGKNIQYF,TGCGCCAGCAGCTTGCGGGGAGGCAAAAACATTCAGTACTTC
.,TRBJ2-4,TRBV25-1,.,CASSEYYEGWKYF,TGTGCCAGCAGTGAATATTATGAGGGATGGAAGTACTTC
few,TRBJ2-3,TRBV20-1,.,CSARDTTARLSTDTQYF,TGCAGTGCTAGAGATACTACGGCGCGGCTGAGCACAGATACGCAGTATTTT
many,TRBJ2-3,TRBV7-9,.,CASSLASSPGRQYF,TGTGCCAGCAGCTTAGCGTCCAGCCCCGGACGCCAGTATTTT
.,TRBJ2-1,TRBV9,.,CASSASQPWVSYNEQFF,TGTGCCAGCAGCGCTTCACAGCCCTGGGTCTCCTACAATGAGCAGTTCTTC
few,TRBJ2-2,TRBV5-1,.,CASSFTPGELFF,TGCGCCAGCAGCTTCACCCCCGGGGAGCTGTTTTTT
.,TRBJ2-2,TRBV5-1,.,CASMGTGPGTGELFF,TGCGCCAGCATGGGGACGGGCCCAGGGACCGGGGAGCTGTTTTTT
many,TRBJ2-2,TRBV11-3,TRBD1,CASSTQGVNGELFF,TGTGCCAGCAGCACCCAGGGGGTCAACGGGGAGCTGTTTTTT
many,TRBJ1-6,TRBV5-1,TRBD1,CASTRGQGENSPLHF,TGCGCCAGCACCCGGGGACAGGGAGAGAATTCACCCCTCCACTTT
many,TRBJ2-1,TRBV12-3/TRBV12-4,TRBD2,CASSSRDYPNEQFF,TGTGCCAGCAGTTCCCGGGACTACCCCAATGAGCAGTTCTTC
.,TRBJ1-1,TRBV5-1,.,CASSLGVAVMNTEAFF,TGCGCCAGCAGCTTGGGGGTCGCCGTGATGAACACTGAAGCTTTCTTT
.,TRBJ1-3,TRBV12-3/TRBV12-4,.,CASSPSNTIYF,TGTGCCAGCAGTCCATCAAACACCATATATTTT
.,TRBJ2-7,TRBV11-3,.,CASSLKTSSYEQYF,TGTGCCAGCAGCTTAAAAACATCCTCCTACGAGCAGTACTTC
.,TRBJ1-1,TRBV19,TRBD1,CASSIFGQATFF,TGTGCCAGTAGTATCTTTGGACAGGCGACTTTCTTT
.,TRBJ2-3,TRBV29-1,.,CSVEENHTQYF,TGCAGCGTTGAGGAGAACCATACGCAGTATTTT
many,TRBJ2-5,TRBV12-3/TRBV12-4,.,CASSLASRETQYF,TGTGCCAGCAGTTTAGCGTCCAGGGAGACCCAGTACTTC
.,TRBJ1-1,TRBV20-1,.,CSAGTPTEAFF,TGCAGCGCGGGGACCCCCACTGAAGCTTTCTTT